The clone carrying this TCR beta chain was found a few times. This entry comes from a study of graft-versus-host responses after intestinal transplantation. Here immunoSEQ multiplex PCR was the method, and the copy in TCRdb shows in-frame clones only, minus some. The sample has 20,000 to 25,000 clones; roughly two fifths are singletons. Plating of around 200,000 CFSE-labeled responder cells was done together with around 200,000 irradiated, violet-dye-labeled stimulator cells. Deletions cut 8 bases from V and 6 bases from J, with 20 bases between. This CDR3 is built from 15 residues. Looked up from germline, CDR1 is SNHLY and CDR2 is FYNNEI.

The clonotype comes from a human patient who received an intestinal transplant. The chain links TRBV2 to TRBJ2-1; D may be TRBD2 (6 bases). The sample in question was alloreactive CD8+ T cells from a mixed lymphocyte reaction culture, obtained before intestinal transplant. As to subset: CFSE-low proliferating T cells sorted from roughly 6-day pre-transplant mixed lymphocyte reaction (GvH or HvG direction). The CDR3 DNA follows: TGTGCCAGCGGCACCGGGACTCTACGCTTCAATGAGCAGTTCTTC. It yields the protein CASGTGTLRFNEQFF. Filled out from reference TRBV2 and TRBJ2-1, the complete variable domain reads EPEVTQTPSHQVTQMGQEVILRCVPISNHLYFYWYRQILGQKVEFLVSFYNNEISEKSEIFDDQFSVERPDGSNFTLKIRSTKLEDSAMYFCASGTGTLRFNEQFFGPGTRLTVL.